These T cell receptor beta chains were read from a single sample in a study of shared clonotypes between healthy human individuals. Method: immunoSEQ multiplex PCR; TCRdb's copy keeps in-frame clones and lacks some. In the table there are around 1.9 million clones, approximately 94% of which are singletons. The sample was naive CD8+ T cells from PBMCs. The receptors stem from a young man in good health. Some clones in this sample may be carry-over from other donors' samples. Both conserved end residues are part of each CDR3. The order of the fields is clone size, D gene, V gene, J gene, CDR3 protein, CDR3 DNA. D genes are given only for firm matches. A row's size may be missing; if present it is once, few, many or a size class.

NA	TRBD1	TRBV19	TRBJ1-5	CASSPPGTGANQPQHF	TGTGCCAGTAGTCCACCCGGGACAGGGGCAAATCAGCCCCAGCATTTT
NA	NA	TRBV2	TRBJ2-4	CASRPTHVAKNIQYF	TGTGCCAGCAGGCCTACTCATGTAGCCAAAAACATTCAGTACTTC
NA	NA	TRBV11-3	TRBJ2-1	CASSFSPRVHNEQFF	TGTGCCAGCAGCTTTAGTCCGCGGGTGCACAATGAGCAGTTCTTC
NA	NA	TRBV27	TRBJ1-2	CASSLSPGGRANYGYTF	TGTGCCAGCAGTTTATCACCCGGCGGCCGAGCTAACTATGGCTACACCTTC
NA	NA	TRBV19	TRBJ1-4	CASSGRQARREKLFF	TGTGCCAGTAGTGGGAGACAGGCGAGGAGGGAAAAACTGTTTTTT
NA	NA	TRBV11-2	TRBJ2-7	CASSLGVPTYEQYF	TGTGCCAGCAGCTTAGGGGTACCCACCTACGAGCAGTACTTC
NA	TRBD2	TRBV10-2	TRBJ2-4	CASSLAGGAKNIQYF	TGCGCCAGCAGTCTAGCGGGGGGAGCCAAAAACATTCAGTACTTC
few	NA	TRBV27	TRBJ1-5	CASSPPRGSNQPQHF	TGTGCCAGCAGTCCCCCCCGTGGGAGCAATCAGCCCCAGCATTTT
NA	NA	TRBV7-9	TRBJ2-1	CASSLDEQFF	TGTGCCAGCAGCCTCGACGAGCAGTTCTTC
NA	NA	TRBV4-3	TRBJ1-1	CASSPYRAVDTEAFF	TGCGCCAGCAGCCCCTACAGGGCTGTGGACACTGAAGCTTTCTTT
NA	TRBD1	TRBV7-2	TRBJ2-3	CASSARQGVTDTQYF	TGTGCCAGCAGCGCCCGACAGGGGGTCACAGATACGCAGTATTTT
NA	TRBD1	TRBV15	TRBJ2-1	CATSRDRGQGNEQFF	TGTGCCACCAGCAGGGACAGGGGGCAAGGCAATGAGCAGTTCTTC
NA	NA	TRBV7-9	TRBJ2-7	CAITPGKQYF	TGTGCAATAACCCCGGGGAAGCAGTACTTC
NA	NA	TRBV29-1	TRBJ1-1	CSVHGRNTEAFF	TGCAGCGTCCACGGGAGAAACACTGAAGCTTTCTTT
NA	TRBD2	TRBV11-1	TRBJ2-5	CASSRGLAGQETQYF	TGTGCCAGCAGTCGTGGACTAGCGGGTCAAGAGACCCAGTACTTC
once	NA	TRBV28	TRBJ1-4	CASSPHGGWEKLFF	TGTGCCAGCAGTCCCCACGGGGGCTGGGAAAAACTGTTTTTT
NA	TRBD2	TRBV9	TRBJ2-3	CASSVGRGTSGSGTDTQYF	TGTGCCAGCAGCGTAGGCAGGGGGACTAGCGGGAGTGGGACAGATACGCAGTATTTT
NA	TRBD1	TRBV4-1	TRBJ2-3	CASSQDPPQGLTDTQYF	TGCGCCAGCAGCCAAGATCCTCCACAGGGGCTCACAGATACGCAGTATTTT
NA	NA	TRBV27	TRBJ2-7	CASSLFQSYEQYF	TGTGCCAGCAGTTTATTTCAGTCCTACGAGCAGTACTTC
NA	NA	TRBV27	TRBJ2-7	CASSSVNKAYEQYF	TGTGCCAGCAGTTCTGTTAATAAAGCCTACGAGCAGTACTTC